This T cell receptor beta chain was found in a study of T cells in Graves' hyperthyroidism and ophthalmopathy. TCR beta CDR3 regions were amplified from RNA transcripts. First-round RT-PCR targeting the TCR CDR3 was performed with the HTBI primer set. TCRdb called the multiplex PCR reads again in MiXCR, with one record for every CDR3 protein. This table has about 690,000 distinct CDR3 sequences, around a sixth appearing once. V trimming: 6 bases; J trimming: 6 bases; junction bases outside the gene matches: 5. CDR1 MDHEN and CDR2 SYDVKM come from the germline V gene. This CDR3 region has 15 residues. Lactation, pregnancy, other autoimmune disease or uncontrolled infection excluded patients.

The V call is TRBV28, the J call TRBJ2-3, with TRBD2 matching 14 bases. The sequence was collected from a man between 45 and 60 years old with Graves' hyperthyroidism. Material for sequencing was blood. The CDR3 DNA is TGTGCCAGCAGACGACTAGCGGGAGGGCAGGATACGCAGTATTTT. The encoded protein is CASRRLAGGQDTQYF.